The text below deals with one T cell receptor (beta chain). These data originate in a study of control samples from healthy donors and cancer patients. This CDR3 has 15 residues. CDR1 is LNHDA and CDR2 is SQIVND in the germline V gene (reference sequence). Trimming pared 6 bases from V and 4 bases from J, leaving 16 bases between. TCRdb's table, derived via immunoSEQ multiplex PCR, lists solely in-frame clones and lacks some. Seen here are approximately 170,000 clones, about 94% observed once, and the top ten hold about 0.73%. The receptor was isolated from a woman under 40 in good health. The sequenced sample consisted of blood. The V gene is TRBV19, the J gene TRBJ1-5, with D unresolved. CDR3: CASRTGSMLNQPQHF. The CDR3 DNA reads TGTGCCAGTAGAACCGGGTCGATGCTAAATCAGCCCCAGCATTTT. Full variable domain (rest looked up from reference TRBV19 and TRBJ1-5): DGGITQSPKYLFRKEGQNVTLSCEQNLNHDAMYWYRQDPGQGLRLIYYSQIVNDFQKGDIAEGYSVSREKKESFPLTVTSAQKNPTAFYLCASRTGSMLNQPQHFGDGTRLSIL.